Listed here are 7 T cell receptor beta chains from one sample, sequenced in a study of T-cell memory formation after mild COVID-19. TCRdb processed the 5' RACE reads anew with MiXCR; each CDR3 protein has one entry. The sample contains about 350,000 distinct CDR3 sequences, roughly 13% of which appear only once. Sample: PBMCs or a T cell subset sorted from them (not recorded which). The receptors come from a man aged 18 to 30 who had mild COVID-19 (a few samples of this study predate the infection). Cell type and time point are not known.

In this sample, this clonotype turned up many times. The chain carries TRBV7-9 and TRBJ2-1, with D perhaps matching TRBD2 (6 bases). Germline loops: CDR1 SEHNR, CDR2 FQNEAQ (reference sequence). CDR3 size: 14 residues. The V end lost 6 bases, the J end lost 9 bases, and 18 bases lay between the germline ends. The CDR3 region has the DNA TGTGCCAGCAGTTCCCCCGGGACTTCAAGTGAGCAGTTCTTC. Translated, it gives CASSSPGTSSEQFF.

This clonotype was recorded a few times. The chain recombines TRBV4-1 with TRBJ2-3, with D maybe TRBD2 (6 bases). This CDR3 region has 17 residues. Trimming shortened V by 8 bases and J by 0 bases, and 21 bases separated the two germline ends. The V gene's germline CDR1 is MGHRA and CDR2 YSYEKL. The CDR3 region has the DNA TGCGCCAGCCGGAGGGTTTGGAGGGCCCTGAGCACAGATACGCAGTATTTT. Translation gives CASRRVWRALSTDTQYF.

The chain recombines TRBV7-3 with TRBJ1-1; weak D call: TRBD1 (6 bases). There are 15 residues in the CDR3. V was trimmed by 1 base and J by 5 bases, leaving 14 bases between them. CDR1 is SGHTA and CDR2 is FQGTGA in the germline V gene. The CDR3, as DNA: TGTGCCAGCAGCTTAAATGGGGGCGCGAGGACTGAAGCTTTCTTT. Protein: CASSLNGGARTEAFF.

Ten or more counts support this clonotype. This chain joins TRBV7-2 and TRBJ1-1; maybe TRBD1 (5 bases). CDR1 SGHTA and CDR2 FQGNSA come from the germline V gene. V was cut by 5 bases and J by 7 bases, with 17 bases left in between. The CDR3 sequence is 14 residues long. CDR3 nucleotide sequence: TGTGCCAGCAGCCCCCACGGGGGGTATGGTGAAGCTTTCTTT. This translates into CASSPHGGYGEAFF.

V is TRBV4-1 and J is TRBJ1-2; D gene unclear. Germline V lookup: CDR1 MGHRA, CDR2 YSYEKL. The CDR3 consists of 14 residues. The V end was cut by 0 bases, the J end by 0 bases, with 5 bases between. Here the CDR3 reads CASSQERTNYGYTF. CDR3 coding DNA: TGCGCCAGCAGCCAAGAACGTACTAACTATGGCTACACCTTC.

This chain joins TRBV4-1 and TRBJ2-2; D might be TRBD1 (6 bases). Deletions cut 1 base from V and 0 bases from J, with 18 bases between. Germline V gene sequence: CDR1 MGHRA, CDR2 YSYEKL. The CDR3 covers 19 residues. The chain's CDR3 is CASSQGHEWGHPNTGELFF. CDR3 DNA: TGCGCCAGCAGCCAAGGGCACGAATGGGGACATCCGAACACCGGGGAGCTGTTTTTT.

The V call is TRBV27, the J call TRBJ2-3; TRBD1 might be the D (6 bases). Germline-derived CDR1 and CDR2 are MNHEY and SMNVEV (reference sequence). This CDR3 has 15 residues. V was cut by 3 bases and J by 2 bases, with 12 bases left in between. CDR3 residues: CASSLQGPNTDTQYF. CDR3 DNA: TGTGCCAGCAGTTTGCAGGGGCCAAACACAGATACGCAGTATTTT.